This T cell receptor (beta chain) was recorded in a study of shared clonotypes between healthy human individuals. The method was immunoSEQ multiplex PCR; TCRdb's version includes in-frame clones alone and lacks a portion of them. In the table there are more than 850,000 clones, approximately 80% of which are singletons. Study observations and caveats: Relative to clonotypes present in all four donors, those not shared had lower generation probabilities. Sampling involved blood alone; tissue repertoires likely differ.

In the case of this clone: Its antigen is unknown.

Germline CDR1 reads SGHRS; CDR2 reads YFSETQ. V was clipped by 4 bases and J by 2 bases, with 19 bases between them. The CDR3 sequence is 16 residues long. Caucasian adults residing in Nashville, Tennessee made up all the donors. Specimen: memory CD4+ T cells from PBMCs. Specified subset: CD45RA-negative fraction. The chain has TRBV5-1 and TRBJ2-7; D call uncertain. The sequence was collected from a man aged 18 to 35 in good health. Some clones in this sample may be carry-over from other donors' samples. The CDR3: CASSPTSGPRTYEQYF. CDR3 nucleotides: TGCGCCAGCAGCCCAACATCCGGCCCACGCACCTACGAGCAGTACTTC. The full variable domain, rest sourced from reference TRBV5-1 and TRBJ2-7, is KAGVTQTPRYLIKTRGQQVTLSCSPISGHRSVSWYQQTPGQGLQFLFEYFSETQRNKGNFPGRFSGRQFSNSRSEMNVSTLELGDSALYLCASSPTSGPRTYEQYFGPGTRLTVT.